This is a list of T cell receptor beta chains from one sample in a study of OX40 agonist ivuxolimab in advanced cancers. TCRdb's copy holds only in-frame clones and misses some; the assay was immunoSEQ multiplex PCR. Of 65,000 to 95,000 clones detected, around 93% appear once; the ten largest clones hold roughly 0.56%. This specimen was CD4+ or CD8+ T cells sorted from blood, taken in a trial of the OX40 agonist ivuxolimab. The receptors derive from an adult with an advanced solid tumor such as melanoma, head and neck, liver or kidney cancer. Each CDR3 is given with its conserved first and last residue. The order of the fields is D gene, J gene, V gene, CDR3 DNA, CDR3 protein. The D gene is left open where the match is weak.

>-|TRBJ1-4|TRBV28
TGTGCCAGCAGTGAACCCGGTTATAGACGCCGAACTAATGAAAAACTGTTTTTT
CASSEPGYRRRTNEKLFF
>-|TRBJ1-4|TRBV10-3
TGTGCCATCGCCGGGACAACTAATGAAAAACTGTTTTTT
CAIAGTTNEKLFF
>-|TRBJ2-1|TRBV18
TGTGCCAGCTCACACACACAGGGAGACTCCTACAATGAGCAGTTCTTC
CASSHTQGDSYNEQFF
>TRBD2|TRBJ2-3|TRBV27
TGTGCCAGCAGTTTGGCAGGGAGGGTCGTCCCAGATACGCAGTATTTT
CASSLAGRVVPDTQYF
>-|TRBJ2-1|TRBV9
TGTGCCAGCAGCGTAGAGGAGGGGGACCTCTCCTACAATGAGCAGTTCTTC
CASSVEEGDLSYNEQFF
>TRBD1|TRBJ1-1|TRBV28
TGTGCCAGCAGTCTCAGGACAGGGAGGGTCACTGAAGCTTTCTTT
CASSLRTGRVTEAFF
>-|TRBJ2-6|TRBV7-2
TGTGCCAGCACCGTCCGGGACACCTACTCTGGGGCCAACGTCCTGACTTTC
CASTVRDTYSGANVLTF
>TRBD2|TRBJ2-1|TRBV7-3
TGTGCCAGCAGCCCCGGGACTAGCCGCAATGAGCAGTTCTTC
CASSPGTSRNEQFF
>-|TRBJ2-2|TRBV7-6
TGTGCTAACTCCCGGTTCGGGGAGCTGTTTTTT
CANSRFGELFF
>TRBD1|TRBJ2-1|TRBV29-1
TGCAGCGCCCCGGACAGGGGATCTACATACAATGAGCAGTTCTTC
CSAPDRGSTYNEQFF